This T cell receptor (beta chain) was found in a study of cytomegalovirus exposure and HLA in healthy donors. 13 Jbeta primers and 60 Vbeta primers were used for the PCR. Libraries were prepared by immunoSEQ multiplex PCR; TCRdb keeps only in-frame clonotypes and omits some of them. The listing records 100,000 to 150,000 clones. V lost 0 bases and J lost 0, with 4 bases in between. The CDR3 extends over 14 amino acids. Germline V CDR1 and CDR2: SGDLS, YYNGEE. As concerns this clone: Its antigen is currently unknown.

Study outcomes and limitations: Most of the TCR beta V segments (in an earlier analysis) were productive either about 90% or about 30% of the time. Per a later analysis, fewer than 20,000 TCR beta sequences showed association with HLA alleles at 0.05 false discovery rate. Reportedly, a later analysis found an Asian-associated ancestry cluster had fewer N-insertions than the approximately 670-donor mean.

This clonotype was obtained from a man in his late teens or twenties in good health and CMV-seronegative. The specimen was PBMCs. V usage is TRBV9 and J usage is TRBJ1-3; D not resolved. The CDR3 loop is CASSVGLSGNTIYF. The CDR3 DNA sequence: TGTGCCAGCAGCGTAGGTCTCTCTGGAAACACCATATATTTT.